A single sample is the source of the 23 T cell receptor beta chains below, sequenced in a study of early T cells in non-severe SARS-CoV-2 infection. TCRdb used MiXCR to reprocess the 5' RACE reads, holding one entry per CDR3 protein. The top ten clones hold roughly a fifth of a sample with approximately 110,000 distinct CDR3 sequences, about 15% of them seen once. The sample was whole blood. The receptors shown here come from an adult who was a healthcare worker with PCR-confirmed SARS-CoV-2 infection or an uninfected control (not recorded which).

V usage is TRBV3-1 and J usage is TRBJ2-1; TRBD2 matches 7 bases. In germline, CDR1 is LGHDT, CDR2 YNNKEL (reference sequence). This CDR3 has 14 amino acids. The V gene end was trimmed by 4 bases and the J gene end by 3 bases; junction bases not matched to a gene: 3. The CDR3 protein is CASSRDYLYNEQFF. In DNA form, the CDR3 reads TGTGCCAGCAGCCGGGACTACCTCTACAATGAGCAGTTCTTC.

This clonotype came up many times. The rearrangement links TRBV3-1 to TRBJ1-1, with D perhaps matching TRBD1 (5 bases). The germline V and J ends were trimmed by 8 bases and 11 bases, with 18 bases remaining between them. CDR1 and CDR2 from the germline V gene are LGHDT and YNNKEL (reference sequence). CDR3 length: 12 amino acids. The DNA for the CDR3 is TGTGCCAGCGGACTGCCATCCGGGGGGGCTTTCTTT. It codes for CASGLPSGGAFF.

The chain employs TRBV12-3 or TRBV12-4 and TRBJ2-6; D uncertain. The CDR3 runs 15 residues. Deletions cut 1 base from V and 0 bases from J, with 4 bases between. As DNA, the CDR3 is TGTGCCAGCAGTTTAGGGAGCTCTGGGGCCAACGTCCTGACTTTC. Amino acids: CASSLGSSGANVLTF.

This clonotype has only a few counts. This sequence joins TRBV4-1 and TRBJ2-7; D is possibly TRBD1 or TRBD2 (5 bases each). This CDR3 contains 15 residues. V lost 1 base to trimming and J lost 2 bases, with 12 bases between them. Germline V gene lookup returns CDR1 MGHRA and CDR2 YSYEKL. The CDR3: CASSQGDGGAYEQYF. CDR3 DNA: TGCGCCAGCAGCCAAGGGGACGGCGGAGCCTACGAGCAGTACTTC.

The chain uses TRBV5-1 and TRBJ2-6; TRBD2 might be the D (5 bases). Germline V gene lookup returns CDR1 SGHRS and CDR2 YFSETQ. The CDR3 consists of 16 residues. Trimming removed 7 bases from V and 0 bases from J, with 14 bases in between. DNA for the CDR3: TGCGCCAGCGGCATCTCCGACTACTCTGGGGCCAACGTCCTGACTTTC. This encodes CASGISDYSGANVLTF.

This clonotype turned up a few times. This chain links TRBV10-3 with TRBJ1-5; D gene ambiguous. Looked up from germline, CDR1 is ENHRY and CDR2 is SYGVKD. CDR3 length: 14 amino acids. V lost 5 bases and J 0 bases, leaving 8 bases between the germline ends. The CDR3 DNA is TGTGCCATCAGTAATCGCGATAGCAATCAGCCCCAGCATTTT. This sequence encodes CAISNRDSNQPQHF.

This clonotype was detected only a few times. The CDR3 sequence is CASSSGTSQETQYF. The CDR3 DNA is TGTGCCAGCAGCTCAGGGACTTCACAAGAGACCCAGTACTTC. The chain carries TRBV7-9 and TRBJ2-5, with a weak D call TRBD2 (6 bases). Per germline, CDR1 SEHNR and CDR2 FQNEAQ (reference sequence). The V end lost 4 bases, the J end lost 2 bases, and 11 bases lay between the germline ends. The CDR3 extends over 14 amino acids.

This clonotype occurred many times. This rearrangement joins TRBV5-4 to TRBJ1-1, with D possibly being TRBD1 (6 bases). Germline CDR1 SGHNT, CDR2 YYREEE (reference sequence). The CDR3 runs 14 residues. Trimming removed 1 base at V and 7 bases at J, with 14 bases between. CDR3 protein: CASSLSGGRSEAFF. CDR3 nucleotides: TGTGCCAGCAGCTTGTCGGGGGGGCGGAGTGAAGCTTTCTTT.

This clonotype has more than one count but fewer than ten. This rearrangement joins TRBV6-1 to TRBJ1-5, with a tentative D call TRBD1 (5 bases). The V end lost 2 bases, the J end lost 8 bases, and 10 bases lay between the germline ends. The CDR3 runs 13 residues. Germline V gene sequence: CDR1 MNHNS, CDR2 SASEGT. DNA for the CDR3: TGTGCCAGCAGTGAACTACAGGTTGAGCCCCAGCATTTT. Protein sequence: CASSELQVEPQHF.

This clonotype was seen more than once but under ten times. This sequence joins TRBV30 and TRBJ1-4, with D unresolved. Germline values: CDR1 GTSNPN, CDR2 SVGIG (reference sequence). The V gene lost 3 bases and the J gene lost 3 bases, with 11 bases spanning the gap. The CDR3 totals 14 residues. CDR3 region: CAWRGFGPNEKLFF. In DNA form, the CDR3 reads TGTGCCTGGAGAGGCTTCGGGCCTAATGAAAAACTGTTTTTT.

Only a few counts were recorded for this clonotype. The chain uses TRBV7-2 and TRBJ1-6, with D unclear. The germline V gene has CDR1 SGHTA and CDR2 FQGNSA. Trimming took off 5 bases at V and 0 bases at J, with 8 bases between the two ends. The CDR3 is 15 amino acids. In DNA form, the CDR3 reads TGTGCCAGCAGCAAAGTGAGCTCCTATAATTCACCCCTCCACTTT. Amino acid sequence: CASSKVSSYNSPLHF.

The chain links TRBV3-1 to TRBJ2-3, with D perhaps TRBD2 (6 bases). The CDR3 extends over 14 amino acids. The germline V gene encodes CDR1 LGHDT and CDR2 YNNKEL (reference sequence). Trimming shortened V by 1 base and J by 4 bases, and 9 bases separated the two germline ends. The CDR3 protein is CASSQGLGPDTQYF. The CDR3 DNA is TGTGCCAGCAGCCAAGGACTAGGACCAGATACGCAGTATTTT.

V is TRBV12-3 or TRBV12-4 and J is TRBJ1-2; a possible D gene is TRBD1 (5 bases). V was pared by 8 bases and J by 7 bases, with 11 bases between. The CDR3 has 11 residues. CDR3 sequence (DNA): TGTGCCAGCTGGGGACTCCTTGGCTACACCTTC. This encodes CASWGLLGYTF.

This clonotype was picked up a small number of times. This CDR3 reads CASSSTGSMSGYTF. The CDR3 DNA is TGTGCCAGCAGTTCGACAGGGAGTATGAGCGGCTACACCTTC. The chain couples TRBV6-6 to TRBJ1-2; 7 positions match TRBD1. The CDR3 loop spans 14 amino acids. Trimming at V came to 4 bases and at J to 8 bases, leaving 10 bases not matched to a gene. From germline, CDR1 is MNHNY and CDR2 SVGAGI (reference sequence).

A few counts support this clonotype. The chain combines TRBV3-1 with TRBJ2-5; D not certain. Trimming took off 2 bases at V and 6 bases at J, with 4 bases between the two ends. CDR1 and CDR2 (germline): LGHDT, YNNKEL (reference sequence). The CDR3 has 11 amino acids. In DNA form, the CDR3 reads TGTGCCAGCAGCCAATCGAAGACCCAGTACTTC. This encodes CASSQSKTQYF.

This clonotype was seen a few times. The chain combines TRBV29-1 with TRBJ2-5; D is perhaps TRBD1 (5 bases). This CDR3 contains 14 residues. Germline-derived CDR1 and CDR2 are SQVTM and ANQGSEA. V lost 3 bases and J 0 bases, leaving 11 bases between the germline ends. The CDR3 loop reads CSVDARANQETQYF. The CDR3 DNA is TGCAGCGTTGATGCCAGGGCAAACCAAGAGACCCAGTACTTC.

This clonotype was detected many times. The V call is TRBV11-2, the J call TRBJ2-3, with 11 bases fitting TRBD2. Looked up from germline, CDR1 is SGHAT and CDR2 is FQNNGV. This CDR3 is 15 amino acids long. V dropped 4 bases and J dropped 4; count of bases not matched to a gene: 4. In DNA, the CDR3 is TGTGCCAGCAGCTCCTCTAGCGGGGGGTCAGATACGCAGTATTTT. It encodes CASSSSSGGSDTQYF.

This clonotype has a count of ten or more. The rearrangement links TRBV5-6 to TRBJ1-1; maybe TRBD1 (5 bases). CDR3 length equals 13 residues. The germline gives CDR1 SGHDT, CDR2 YYEEEE. Trimming pared 4 bases from V and 5 bases from J, leaving 12 bases between. The CDR3 nucleotides are TGTGCCAGCAGCCCGGCGTGGGGGACTGAAGCTTTCTTT. Protein: CASSPAWGTEAFF.

This clonotype showed up many times. J is TRBJ2-7 and V is TRBV12-3 or TRBV12-4; TRBD1 matches at 12 bases. Trimming took 3 bases from V and 5 from J; bases not matched to a gene: 5. The CDR3 covers 15 residues. DNA for the CDR3: TGTGCCAGCAGTTTGAGGGGGACAGGGGGCGACGAGCAGTACTTC. This sequence encodes CASSLRGTGGDEQYF.

The table lists this clonotype with many counts. J is TRBJ2-2 and V is TRBV3-1, with D tentatively TRBD2 (6 bases). The CDR3 runs to 12 residues. The ends were cut back, 8 bases at V and 6 bases at J, with 10 bases in the middle. Germline V gives CDR1 LGHDT, CDR2 YNNKEL (reference sequence). The CDR3, as DNA: TGTGCCAGCGGTTTAGCGGCCGGGGAGCTGTTTTTT. It codes for CASGLAAGELFF.

J is TRBJ2-7 and V is TRBV19; D gene ambiguous. CDR1 is LNHDA and CDR2 is SQIVND in the germline V gene (reference sequence). The CDR3 runs to 13 residues. Trimming shortened V by 4 bases and J by 0 bases, and 7 bases separated the two germline ends. This CDR3 is CASSNGPSYEQYF. Written as DNA, the CDR3 is TGTGCCAGTAGTAATGGGCCCTCCTACGAGCAGTACTTC.

The chain couples TRBV7-2 to TRBJ1-1; D remains ambiguous. The CDR3 has 11 amino acids. Germline lookup yields CDR1 SGHTA and CDR2 FQGNSA. V gave up 2 bases and J gave up 8 bases, with 6 bases separating them. The chain's CDR3 is CASSLWAEAFF. DNA of the CDR3: TGTGCCAGCAGCTTATGGGCAGAAGCTTTCTTT.

V gene TRBV25-1 combines with J gene TRBJ2-7; no clear D gene. This CDR3 contains 13 residues. CDR1 and CDR2 (germline): MGHDK, SYGVNS. V lost 6 bases, J lost 1 base, and 10 bases lay in between. The CDR3 reads CASSRVGSYEQYF. Written as DNA, the CDR3 is TGTGCCAGCAGCAGAGTGGGATCCTACGAGCAGTACTTC.